Here is one T cell receptor (beta chain) with its context. Its cognate antigen is unknown. These data belong to a study of cytomegalovirus exposure and HLA in healthy donors. Notes on the study in general: Overall, 164 TCR beta chains were annotated as cytomegalovirus-associated. It was taken for granted in presence/absence analyses that sequencing depth across donors was roughly uniform. Serostatus for CMV was the only available immune exposure information. An Asian-associated ancestry cluster reportedly showed fewer N-insertions than the approximately 660-donor mean in a later analysis.

CDR1 is SGHRS and CDR2 is YFSETQ in the germline V gene. V lost 0 bases to trimming and J lost 8 bases, with 11 bases between them. The CDR3 consists of 14 residues. PCR used 60 Vbeta primers and 13 Jbeta primers. Profiled with immunoSEQ multiplex PCR; TCRdb holds only in-frame clones, not every one. The sample has 84,000 or so clones; 76% are singletons. The chain employs TRBV5-1 and TRBJ1-4; unclear D gene. The sample taken for sequencing was PBMCs. This TCR came from a male donor in good health and CMV-seronegative. The CDR3 DNA reads as TGCGCCAGCAGCTTGGGGCAGGCCTGGGAAAAACTGTTTTTT. This gives the protein CASSLGQAWEKLFF.